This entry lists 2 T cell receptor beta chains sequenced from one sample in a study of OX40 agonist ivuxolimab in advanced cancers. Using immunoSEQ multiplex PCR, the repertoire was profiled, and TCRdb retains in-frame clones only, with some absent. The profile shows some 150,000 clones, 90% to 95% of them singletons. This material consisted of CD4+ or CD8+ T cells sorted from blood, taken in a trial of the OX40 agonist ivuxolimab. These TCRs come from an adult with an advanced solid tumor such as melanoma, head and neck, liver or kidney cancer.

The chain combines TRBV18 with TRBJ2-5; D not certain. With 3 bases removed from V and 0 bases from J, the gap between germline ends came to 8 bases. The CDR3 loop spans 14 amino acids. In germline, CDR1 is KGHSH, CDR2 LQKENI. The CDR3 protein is CASSPVSHQETQYF. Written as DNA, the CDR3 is TGTGCCAGCTCACCGGTTAGCCACCAAGAGACCCAGTACTTC.

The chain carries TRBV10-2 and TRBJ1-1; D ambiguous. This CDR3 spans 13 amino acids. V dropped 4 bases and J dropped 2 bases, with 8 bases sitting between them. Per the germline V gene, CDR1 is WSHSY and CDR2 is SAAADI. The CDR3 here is CASSAHVNTEAFF. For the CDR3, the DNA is TGCGCCAGCAGTGCGCACGTTAACACTGAAGCTTTCTTT.